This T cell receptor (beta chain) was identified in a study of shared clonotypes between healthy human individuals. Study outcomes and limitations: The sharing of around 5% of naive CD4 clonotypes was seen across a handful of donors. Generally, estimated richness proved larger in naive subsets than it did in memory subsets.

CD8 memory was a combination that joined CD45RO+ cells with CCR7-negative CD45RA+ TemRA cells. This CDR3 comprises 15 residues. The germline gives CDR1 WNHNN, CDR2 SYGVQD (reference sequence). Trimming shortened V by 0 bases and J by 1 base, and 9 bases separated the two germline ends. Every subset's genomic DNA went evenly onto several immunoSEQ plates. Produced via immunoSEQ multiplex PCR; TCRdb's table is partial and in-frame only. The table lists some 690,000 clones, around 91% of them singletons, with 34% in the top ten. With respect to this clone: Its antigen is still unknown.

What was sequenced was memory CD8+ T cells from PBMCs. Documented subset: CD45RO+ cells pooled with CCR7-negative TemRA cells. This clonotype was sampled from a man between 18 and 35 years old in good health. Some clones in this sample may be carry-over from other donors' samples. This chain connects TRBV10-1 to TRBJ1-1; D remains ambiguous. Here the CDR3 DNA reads TGCGCCAGCAGTGAGTCGAGAATGGGGAACACTGAAGCTTTCTTT. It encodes CASSESRMGNTEAFF.